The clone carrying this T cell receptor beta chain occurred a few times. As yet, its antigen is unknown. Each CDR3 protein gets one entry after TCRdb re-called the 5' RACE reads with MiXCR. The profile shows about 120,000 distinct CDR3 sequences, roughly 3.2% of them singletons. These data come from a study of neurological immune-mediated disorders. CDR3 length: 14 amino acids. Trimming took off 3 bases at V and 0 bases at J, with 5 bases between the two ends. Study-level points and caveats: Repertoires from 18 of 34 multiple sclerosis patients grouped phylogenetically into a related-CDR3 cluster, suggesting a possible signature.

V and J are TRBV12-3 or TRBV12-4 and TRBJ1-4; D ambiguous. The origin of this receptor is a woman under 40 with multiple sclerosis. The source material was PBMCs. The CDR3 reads CASSFVATNEKLFF. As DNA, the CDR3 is TGTGCCAGCAGTTTCGTCGCAACTAATGAAAAACTGTTTTTT.